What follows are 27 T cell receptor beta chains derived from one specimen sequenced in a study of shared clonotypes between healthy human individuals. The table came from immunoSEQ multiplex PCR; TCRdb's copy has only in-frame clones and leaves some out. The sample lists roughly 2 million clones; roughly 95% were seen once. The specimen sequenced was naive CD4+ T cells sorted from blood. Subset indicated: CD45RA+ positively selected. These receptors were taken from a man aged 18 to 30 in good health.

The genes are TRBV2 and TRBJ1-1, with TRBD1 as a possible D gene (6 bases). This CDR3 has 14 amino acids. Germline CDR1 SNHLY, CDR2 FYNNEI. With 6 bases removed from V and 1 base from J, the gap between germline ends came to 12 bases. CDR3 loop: CASSHTQGNTEAFF. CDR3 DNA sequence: TGTGCCAGCAGCCATACACAGGGGAACACTGAAGCTTTCTTT.

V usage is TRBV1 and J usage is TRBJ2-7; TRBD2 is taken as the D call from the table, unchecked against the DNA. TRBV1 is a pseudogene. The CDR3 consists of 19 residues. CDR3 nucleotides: TGCACCAGCAGCCAAGGTCTCCCGGGACTAGCGGGGAACTCCTACGAGCAGTACTTC. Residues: CTSSQGLPGLAGNSYEQYF.

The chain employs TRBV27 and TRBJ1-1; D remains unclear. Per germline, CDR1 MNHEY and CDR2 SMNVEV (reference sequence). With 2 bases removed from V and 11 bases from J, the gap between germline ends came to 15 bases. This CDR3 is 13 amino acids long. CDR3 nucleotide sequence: TGTGCCAGCAGTTTAAGTGGCAGAAAGGGCGCTTTCTTT. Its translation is CASSLSGRKGAFF.

CDR3 residues: CASSGQGAGGYTF. In nucleotides, the CDR3 is TGTGCCAGCAGTGGACAGGGGGCTGGTGGCTACACCTTC. This chain joins TRBV6-1 and TRBJ1-2; the match to TRBD1 covers 10 bases. The CDR3 is 13 residues long. Germline V gene lookup returns CDR1 MNHNS and CDR2 SASEGT. Trimming at V came to 4 bases and at J to 7 bases, leaving 3 bases not matched to a gene.

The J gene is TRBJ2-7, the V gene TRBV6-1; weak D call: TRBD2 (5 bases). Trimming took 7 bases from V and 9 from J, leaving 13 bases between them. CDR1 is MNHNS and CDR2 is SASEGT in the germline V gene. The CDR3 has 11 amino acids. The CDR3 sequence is CASNRGRWQYF. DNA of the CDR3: TGTGCCAGCAATCGAGGGCGGTGGCAGTACTTC.

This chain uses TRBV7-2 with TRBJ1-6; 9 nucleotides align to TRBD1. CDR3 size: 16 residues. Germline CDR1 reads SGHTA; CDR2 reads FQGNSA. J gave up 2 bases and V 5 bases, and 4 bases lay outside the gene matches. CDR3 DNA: TGTGCCAGCAGCGTGGGACAGGGTACCTATAATTCACCCCTCCACTTT. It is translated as CASSVGQGTYNSPLHF.

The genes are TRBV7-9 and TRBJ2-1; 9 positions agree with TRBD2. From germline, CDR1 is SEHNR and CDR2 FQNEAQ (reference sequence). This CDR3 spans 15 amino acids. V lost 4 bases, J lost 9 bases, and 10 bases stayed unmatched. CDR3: CASSSDRIAGVEQFF. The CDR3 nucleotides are TGTGCCAGCAGCTCCGACCGCATAGCGGGAGTTGAGCAGTTCTTC.

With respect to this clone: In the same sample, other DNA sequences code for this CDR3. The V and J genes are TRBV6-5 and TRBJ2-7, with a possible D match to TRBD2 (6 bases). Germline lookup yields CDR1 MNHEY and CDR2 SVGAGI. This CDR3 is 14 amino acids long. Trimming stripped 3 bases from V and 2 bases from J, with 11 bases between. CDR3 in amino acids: CASSYGGTAYEQYF. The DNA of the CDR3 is TGTGCCAGCAGTTATGGGGGGACCGCCTACGAGCAGTACTTC.

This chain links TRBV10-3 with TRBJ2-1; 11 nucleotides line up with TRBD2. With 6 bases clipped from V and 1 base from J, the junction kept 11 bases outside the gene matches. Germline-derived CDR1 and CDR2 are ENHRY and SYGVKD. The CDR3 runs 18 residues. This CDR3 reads CAIRAAELAGESYNEQFF. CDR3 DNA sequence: TGTGCCATCAGGGCCGCGGAACTAGCGGGGGAATCCTACAATGAGCAGTTCTTC.

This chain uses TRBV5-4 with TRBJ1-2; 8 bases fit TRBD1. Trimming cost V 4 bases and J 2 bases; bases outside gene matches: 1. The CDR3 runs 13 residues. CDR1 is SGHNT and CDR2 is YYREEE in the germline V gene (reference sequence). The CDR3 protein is CASSGDRNYGYTF. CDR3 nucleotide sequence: TGTGCCAGCAGCGGGGACAGGAACTATGGCTACACCTTC.

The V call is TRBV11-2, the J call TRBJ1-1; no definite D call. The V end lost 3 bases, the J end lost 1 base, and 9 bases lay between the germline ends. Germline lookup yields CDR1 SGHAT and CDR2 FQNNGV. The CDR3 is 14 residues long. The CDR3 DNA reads TGTGCCAGCAGCTTTCTTCCGGGGAACACTGAAGCTTTCTTT. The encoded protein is CASSFLPGNTEAFF.

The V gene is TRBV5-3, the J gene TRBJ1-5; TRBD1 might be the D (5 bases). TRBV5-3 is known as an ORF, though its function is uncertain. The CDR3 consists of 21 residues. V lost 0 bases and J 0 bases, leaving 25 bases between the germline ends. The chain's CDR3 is CARSLESLWGGDFVSNQPQHF. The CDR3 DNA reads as TGTGCCAGAAGCTTGGAGAGTTTGTGGGGCGGAGACTTCGTTAGCAATCAGCCCCAGCATTTT.

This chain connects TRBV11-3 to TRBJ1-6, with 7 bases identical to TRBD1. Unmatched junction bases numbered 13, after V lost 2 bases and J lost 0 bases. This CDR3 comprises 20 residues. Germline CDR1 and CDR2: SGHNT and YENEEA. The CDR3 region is CASSLNKTGKILSYNSPLHF. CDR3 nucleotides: TGTGCCAGCAGCTTAAATAAGACAGGGAAAATACTCTCCTATAATTCACCCCTCCACTTT.

CDR3 residues: CASRSTTGGGSPLHF. CDR3 nucleotides: TGTGCCAGCAGGAGCACCACAGGGGGGGGTTCACCCCTCCACTTT. The chain recombines TRBV2 with TRBJ1-6; 8 nucleotides align to TRBD1. V dropped 6 bases and J dropped 9; count of bases not matched to a gene: 10. The CDR3 covers 15 residues. Germline CDR1 is SNHLY and CDR2 is FYNNEI.

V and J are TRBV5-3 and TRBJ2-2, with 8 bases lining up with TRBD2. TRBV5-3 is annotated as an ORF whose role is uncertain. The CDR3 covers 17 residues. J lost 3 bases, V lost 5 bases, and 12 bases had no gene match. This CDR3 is CARRADGSGTYTGELFF. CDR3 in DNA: TGTGCCAGAAGAGCTGATGGTAGCGGGACCTACACCGGGGAGCTGTTTTTT.

The DNA for the CDR3 is TGTGCCAGCAGCAGCACTTCCAGGGAGGGTTACTACAATGAGCAGTTCTTC. Translation: CASSSTSREGYYNEQFF. The V call is TRBV9, the J call TRBJ2-1, with 7 nucleotides matching TRBD2. The germline gives CDR1 SGDLS, CDR2 YYNGEE. J was trimmed by 3 bases and V by 4 bases; bases with no gene match: 13. The CDR3 length is 17 residues. Using reference TRBV9 and TRBJ2-1 for the parts outside the CDR3, the full variable domain is DSGVTQTPKHLITATGQRVTLRCSPRSGDLSVYWYQQSLDQGLQFLIQYYNGEERAKGNILERFSAQQFPDLHSELNLSSLELGDSALYFCASSSTSREGYYNEQFFGPGTRLTVL.

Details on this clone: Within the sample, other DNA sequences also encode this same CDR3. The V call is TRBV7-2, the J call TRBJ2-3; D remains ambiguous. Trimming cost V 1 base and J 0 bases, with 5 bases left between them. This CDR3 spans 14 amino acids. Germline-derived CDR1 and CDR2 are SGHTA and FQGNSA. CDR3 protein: CASSLGRSTDTQYF. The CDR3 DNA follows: TGTGCCAGCAGCTTAGGCCGGAGCACAGATACGCAGTATTTT. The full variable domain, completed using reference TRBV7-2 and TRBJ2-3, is GAGVSQSPSNKVTEKGKDVELRCDPISGHTALYWYRQSLGQGLEFLIYFQGNSAPDKSGLPSDRFSAERTGGSVSTLTIQRTQQEDSAVYLCASSLGRSTDTQYFGPGTRLTVL.

CDR3 coding DNA: TGTGCCAGCAGCTTCTGGGGTCCGGGGACAGATACGCAGTATTTT. This encodes CASSFWGPGTDTQYF. The chain has TRBV7-2 and TRBJ2-3; tentatively, D is TRBD2 (5 bases). The CDR3 has 15 amino acids. Trimming took 3 bases from V and 3 from J, leaving 13 bases between them. CDR1 and CDR2 from the germline V gene are SGHTA and FQGNSA. Combining the CDR3 with reference TRBV7-2 and TRBJ2-3 gives the whole variable domain GAGVSQSPSNKVTEKGKDVELRCDPISGHTALYWYRQSLGQGLEFLIYFQGNSAPDKSGLPSDRFSAERTGGSVSTLTIQRTQQEDSAVYLCASSFWGPGTDTQYFGPGTRLTVL.

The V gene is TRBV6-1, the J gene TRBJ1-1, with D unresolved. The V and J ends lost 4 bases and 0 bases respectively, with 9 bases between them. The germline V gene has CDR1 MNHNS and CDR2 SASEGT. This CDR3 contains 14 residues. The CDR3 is CASSVITLNTEAFF. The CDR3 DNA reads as TGTGCCAGCAGTGTAATAACTCTGAACACTGAAGCTTTCTTT.

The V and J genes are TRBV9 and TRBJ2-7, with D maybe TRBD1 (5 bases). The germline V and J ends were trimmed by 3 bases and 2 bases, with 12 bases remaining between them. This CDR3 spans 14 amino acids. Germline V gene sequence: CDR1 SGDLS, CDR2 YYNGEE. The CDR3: CASSGRTFPYEQYF. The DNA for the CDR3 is TGTGCCAGCAGCGGCCGGACATTTCCCTACGAGCAGTACTTC.

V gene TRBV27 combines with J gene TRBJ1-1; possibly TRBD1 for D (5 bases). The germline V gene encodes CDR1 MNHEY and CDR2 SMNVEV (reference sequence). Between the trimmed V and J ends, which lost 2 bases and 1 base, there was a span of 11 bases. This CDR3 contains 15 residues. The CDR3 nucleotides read TGTGCCAGCAGTTTAGGGGCCGGGGGGAACACTGAAGCTTTCTTT. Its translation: CASSLGAGGNTEAFF.

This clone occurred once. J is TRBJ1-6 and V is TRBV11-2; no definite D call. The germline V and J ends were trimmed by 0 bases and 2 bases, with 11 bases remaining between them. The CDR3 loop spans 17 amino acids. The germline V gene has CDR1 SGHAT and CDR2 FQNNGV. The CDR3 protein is CASSLDRRVTYNSPLHF. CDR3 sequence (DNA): TGTGCCAGCAGCTTAGATCGGAGGGTGACCTATAATTCACCCCTCCACTTT.

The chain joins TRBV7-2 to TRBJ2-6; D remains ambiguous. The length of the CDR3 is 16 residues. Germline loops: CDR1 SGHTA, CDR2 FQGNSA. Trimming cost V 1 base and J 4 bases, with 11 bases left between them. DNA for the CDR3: TGTGCCAGCAGCTTAGGCACCCGAAGCGGGGCCAACGTCCTGACTTTC. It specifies CASSLGTRSGANVLTF.

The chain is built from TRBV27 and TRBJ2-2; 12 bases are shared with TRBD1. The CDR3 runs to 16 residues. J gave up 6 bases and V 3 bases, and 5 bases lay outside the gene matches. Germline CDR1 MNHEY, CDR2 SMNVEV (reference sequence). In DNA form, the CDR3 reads TGTGCCAGCAGTTTGGGGGGACAGGGGGCCCCCGGGGAGCTGTTTTTT. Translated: CASSLGGQGAPGELFF.

CDR3 region: CASSARTSADTQYF. CDR3 sequence (DNA): TGTGCCAGCAGTGCCCGGACTAGCGCGGATACGCAGTATTTT. This sequence joins TRBV27 and TRBJ2-3; TRBD2 aligns across 9 bases. The CDR3 extends over 14 amino acids. Germline V gene lookup returns CDR1 MNHEY and CDR2 SMNVEV (reference sequence). J lost 6 bases, V lost 5 bases, and 6 bases had no gene match.

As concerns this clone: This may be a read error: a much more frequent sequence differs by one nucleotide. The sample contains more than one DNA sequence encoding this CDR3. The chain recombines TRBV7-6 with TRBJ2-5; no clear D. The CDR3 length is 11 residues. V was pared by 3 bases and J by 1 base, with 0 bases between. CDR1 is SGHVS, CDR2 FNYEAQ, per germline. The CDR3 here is CASSFQETQYF. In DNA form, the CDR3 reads TGTGCCAGCAGCTTCCAAGAGACCCAGTACTTC.

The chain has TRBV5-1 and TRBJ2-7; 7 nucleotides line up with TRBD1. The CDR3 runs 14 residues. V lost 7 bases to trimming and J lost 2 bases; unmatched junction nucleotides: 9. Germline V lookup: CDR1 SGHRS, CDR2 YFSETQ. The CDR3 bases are TGCGCCAGCGGAGACACAGGGGCGGCCTACGAGCAGTACTTC. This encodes CASGDTGAAYEQYF.